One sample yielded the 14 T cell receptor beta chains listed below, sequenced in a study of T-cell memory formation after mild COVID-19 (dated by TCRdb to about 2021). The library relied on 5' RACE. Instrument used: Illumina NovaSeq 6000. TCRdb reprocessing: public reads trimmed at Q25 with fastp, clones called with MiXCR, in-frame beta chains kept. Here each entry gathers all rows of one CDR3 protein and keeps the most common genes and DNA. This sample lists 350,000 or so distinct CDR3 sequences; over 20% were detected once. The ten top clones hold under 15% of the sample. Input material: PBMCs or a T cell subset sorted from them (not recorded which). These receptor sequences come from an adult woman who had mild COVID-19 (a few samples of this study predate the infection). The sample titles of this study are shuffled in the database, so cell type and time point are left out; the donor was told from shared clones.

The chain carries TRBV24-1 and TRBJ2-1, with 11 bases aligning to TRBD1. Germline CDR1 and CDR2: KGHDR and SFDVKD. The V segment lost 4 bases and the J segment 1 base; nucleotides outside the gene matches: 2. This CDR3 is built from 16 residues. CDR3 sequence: CATSEGQGVSYNEQFF. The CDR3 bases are TGTGCCACCAGTGAGGGACAGGGGGTATCCTACAATGAGCAGTTCTTC.

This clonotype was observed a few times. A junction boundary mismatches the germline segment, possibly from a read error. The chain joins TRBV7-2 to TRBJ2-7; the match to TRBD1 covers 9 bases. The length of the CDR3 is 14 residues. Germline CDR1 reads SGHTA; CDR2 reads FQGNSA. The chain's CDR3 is CASSEDRGSDEQYF. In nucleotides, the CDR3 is TGTGCCAGCAGCGAGGACAGGGGCTCCGACGAGCAGTACTTC.

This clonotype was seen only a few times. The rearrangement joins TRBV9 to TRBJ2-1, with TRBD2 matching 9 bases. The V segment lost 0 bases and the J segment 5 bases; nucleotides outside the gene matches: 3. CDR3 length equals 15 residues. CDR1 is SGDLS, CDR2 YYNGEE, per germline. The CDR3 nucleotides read TGTGCCAGCAGCGTAGTAGCGGGGGCAGACAATGAGCAGTTCTTC. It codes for CASSVVAGADNEQFF.

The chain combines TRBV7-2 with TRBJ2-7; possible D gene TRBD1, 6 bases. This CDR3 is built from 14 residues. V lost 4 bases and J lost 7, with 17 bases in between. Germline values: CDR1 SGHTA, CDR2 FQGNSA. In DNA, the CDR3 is TGTGCCAGCAGCTGGGGGCCTAGCACGAGAGAGCAGTACTTC. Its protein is CASSWGPSTREQYF.

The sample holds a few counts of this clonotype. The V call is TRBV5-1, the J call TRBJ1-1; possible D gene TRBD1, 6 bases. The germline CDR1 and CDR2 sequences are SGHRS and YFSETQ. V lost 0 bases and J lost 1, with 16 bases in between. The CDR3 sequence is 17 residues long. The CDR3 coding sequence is TGCGCCAGCAGCTTGGGAGTGGGGGGCAGGCGGAACACTGAAGCTTTCTTT. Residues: CASSLGVGGRRNTEAFF.

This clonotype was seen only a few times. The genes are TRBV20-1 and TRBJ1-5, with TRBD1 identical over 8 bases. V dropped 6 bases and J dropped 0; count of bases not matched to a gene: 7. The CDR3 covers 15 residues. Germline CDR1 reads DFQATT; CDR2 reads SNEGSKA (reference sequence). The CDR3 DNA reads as TGCAGTGCGCACCAGGGGGCGACTAGCAATCAGCCCCAGCATTTT. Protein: CSAHQGATSNQPQHF.

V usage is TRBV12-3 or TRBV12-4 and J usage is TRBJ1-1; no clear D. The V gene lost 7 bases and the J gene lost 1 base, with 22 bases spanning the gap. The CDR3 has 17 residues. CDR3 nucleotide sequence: TGTGCCAGCAATTACGCTAATACCGAACGTGGGAACACTGAAGCTTTCTTT. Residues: CASNYANTERGNTEAFF.

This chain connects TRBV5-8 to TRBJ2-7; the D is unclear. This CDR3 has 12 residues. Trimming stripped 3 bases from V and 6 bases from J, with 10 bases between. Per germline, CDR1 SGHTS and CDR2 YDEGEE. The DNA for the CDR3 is TGTGCCAGCAGCTACGGGCTGGGCGAGCAGTACTTC. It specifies CASSYGLGEQYF.

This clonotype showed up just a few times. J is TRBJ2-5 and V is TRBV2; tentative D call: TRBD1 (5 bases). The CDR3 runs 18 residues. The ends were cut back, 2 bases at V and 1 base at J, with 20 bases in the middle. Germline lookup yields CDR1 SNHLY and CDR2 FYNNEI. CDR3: CASSERARAGFIQETQYF. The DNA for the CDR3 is TGTGCCAGCAGTGAACGGGCCAGGGCAGGGTTCATCCAAGAGACCCAGTACTTC.

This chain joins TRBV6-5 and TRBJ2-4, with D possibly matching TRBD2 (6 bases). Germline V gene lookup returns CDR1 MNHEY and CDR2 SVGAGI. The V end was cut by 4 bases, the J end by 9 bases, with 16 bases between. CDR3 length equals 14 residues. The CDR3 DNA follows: TGTGCCAGCAGTTCTAGCGTATCTGGGACCATTCAGTACTTC. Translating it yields CASSSSVSGTIQYF.

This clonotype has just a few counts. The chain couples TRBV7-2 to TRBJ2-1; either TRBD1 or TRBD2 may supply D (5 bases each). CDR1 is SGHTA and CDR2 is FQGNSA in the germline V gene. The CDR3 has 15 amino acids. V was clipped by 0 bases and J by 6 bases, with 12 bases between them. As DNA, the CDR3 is TGTGCCAGCAGCTTAGCAGCGGACATGGGCAATGAGCAGTTCTTC. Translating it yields CASSLAADMGNEQFF.

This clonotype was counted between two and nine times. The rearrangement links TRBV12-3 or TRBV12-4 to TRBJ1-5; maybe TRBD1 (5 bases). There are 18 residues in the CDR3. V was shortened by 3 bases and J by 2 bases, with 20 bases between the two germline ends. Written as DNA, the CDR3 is TGTGCCAGCAGTTTTGTAGCAGGGCCTTATGGCGGCAATCAGCCCCAGCATTTT. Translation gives CASSFVAGPYGGNQPQHF.

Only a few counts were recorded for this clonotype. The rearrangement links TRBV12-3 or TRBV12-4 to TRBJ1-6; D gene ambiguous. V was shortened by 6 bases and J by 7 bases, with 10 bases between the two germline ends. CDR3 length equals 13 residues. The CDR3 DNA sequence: TGTGCCAGCAGGGGGATAGGGAATTCACCCCTCCACTTT. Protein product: CASRGIGNSPLHF.

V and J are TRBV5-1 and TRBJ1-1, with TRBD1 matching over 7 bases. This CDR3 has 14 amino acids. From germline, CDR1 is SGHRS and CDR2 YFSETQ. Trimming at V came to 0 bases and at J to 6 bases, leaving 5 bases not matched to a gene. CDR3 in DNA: TGCGCCAGCAGCTTGGTCCCTACAGGGGCTGAAGCTTTCTTT. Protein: CASSLVPTGAEAFF.